The source of this T cell receptor (beta chain) is a study of neurological immune-mediated disorders. The study built unsorted libraries from 2 million PBMCs kept at -80 C. Findings and limits, study-wide: HTLV-1-associated myelopathy ranked highest for TCR clonal expansion and multiple sclerosis lowest, beneath healthy controls.

Synthesis of cDNA was performed by 5'RACE using 10-nucleotide random UMIs. Every sequencing run gave over 200 million TCR-beta sequences, taken from 15-18 subjects. TCRdb itself ran the 5' RACE reads through MiXCR, one entry per CDR3 protein. The table includes roughly 60,000 distinct CDR3 sequences, over 10% detected once. This clonotype occurred many times. Its antigen is currently unknown. The V gene end was trimmed by 2 bases and the J gene end by 0 bases; junction bases not matched to a gene: 9. The V gene's germline CDR1 is SGHRS and CDR2 YFSETQ. The CDR3 has 17 amino acids. The genes are TRBV5-1 and TRBJ2-7; 9 bases agree with TRBD1. The specimen was PBMCs. This TCR came from a man aged 60-69 years in good health. The CDR3 spells CASSFNPDRGSSYEQYF. CDR3 sequence (DNA): TGCGCCAGCAGCTTTAACCCCGACAGGGGGAGCTCCTACGAGCAGTACTTC.